The following is a T cell receptor (beta chain) sequence with its context. Its target is unknown. The data were taken from a study of monozygotic twins with inflammatory bowel disease. Study-level points and caveats: Backing was not found for a single strong signal or clonotype associated with IBD.

Every TCR library used approximately 3,700 ng of total RNA. Researchers used template switching to add UMIs featuring a 6-nucleotide sample barcode. TCRdb reanalyzed the 5' RACE reads, giving one entry per CDR3 protein sequence and no DNA. The sample includes over 200,000 distinct CDR3 sequences. Germline values: CDR1 SGHRS, CDR2 YFSETQ. This CDR3 is 16 amino acids long. Sequencing input: blood. The receptor was isolated from a human donor with ulcerative colitis or Crohn's disease, or a healthy co-twin of an affected twin (not recorded which). The J gene is TRBJ1-1, the V gene TRBV5-1. The CDR3 sequence: CASSSTWEVMDTEAFF.